This T cell receptor (beta chain) was sequenced during a study of OX40 agonist ivuxolimab in advanced cancers. V was clipped by 3 bases and J by 4 bases, with 12 bases between them. The CDR3 loop spans 13 amino acids. Per germline, CDR1 SQVTM and CDR2 ANQGSEA. The repertoire was sequenced with immunoSEQ multiplex PCR; TCRdb's copy has only in-frame clones and lacks some. The sample carries fewer than 50,000 clones, about 91% recorded once. The investigators sampled blood at baseline, at cycle 4 day 1, and at cycle 7 day 1. This clonotype originated in an adult with an advanced solid tumor such as melanoma, head and neck, liver or kidney cancer. The chain recombines TRBV29-1 with TRBJ1-2, with D tentatively TRBD1 (6 bases). This sample comprised CD4+ or CD8+ T cells sorted from blood, obtained in a trial of the OX40 agonist ivuxolimab. The CDR3 DNA is TGCAGCGTTGACGGGGGCGGCCTCTATGGCTACACCTTC. This translates into CSVDGGGLYGYTF.